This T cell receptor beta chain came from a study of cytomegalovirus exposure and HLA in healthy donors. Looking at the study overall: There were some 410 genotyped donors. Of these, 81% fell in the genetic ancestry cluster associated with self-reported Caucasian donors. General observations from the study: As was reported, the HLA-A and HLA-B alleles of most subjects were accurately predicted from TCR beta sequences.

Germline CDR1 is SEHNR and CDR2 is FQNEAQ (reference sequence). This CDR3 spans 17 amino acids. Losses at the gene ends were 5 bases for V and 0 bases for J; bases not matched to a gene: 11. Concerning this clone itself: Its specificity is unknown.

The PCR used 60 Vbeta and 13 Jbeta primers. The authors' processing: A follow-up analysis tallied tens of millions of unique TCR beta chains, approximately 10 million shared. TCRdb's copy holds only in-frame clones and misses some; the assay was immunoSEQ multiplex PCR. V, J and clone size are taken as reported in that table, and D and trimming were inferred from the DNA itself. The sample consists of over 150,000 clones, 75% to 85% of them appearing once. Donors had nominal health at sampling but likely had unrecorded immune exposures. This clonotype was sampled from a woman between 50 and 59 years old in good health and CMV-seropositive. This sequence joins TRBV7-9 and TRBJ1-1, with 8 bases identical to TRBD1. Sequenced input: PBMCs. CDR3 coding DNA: TGTGCCAGCAGCATCGGACAGGGAAGACCTATGAACACTGAAGCTTTCTTT. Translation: CASSIGQGRPMNTEAFF.